The clone carrying this T cell receptor beta chain occurred once. Its cognate antigen is unknown. The identical CDR3 is also encoded by other nucleotide sequences in the sample. The sample is drawn from a study of shared clonotypes between healthy human individuals. Study-level information: Serving as donors were two women and a few men, whose ages spanned 18 to 49.

The study, taken as a whole, reports: Donors were few, which limited the genetic and exposure-history diversity represented.

Per the original methods: ImmunoSEQ junction-only sequences lacked quality scores, so their filtering differed. Libraries were prepared by immunoSEQ multiplex PCR; TCRdb keeps only in-frame clonotypes and omits some of them. V and J calls and clone size come straight from that table; D and trimming were deduced from the DNA. This table has around 600,000 clones, 95% to 98% appearing once. Trimming removed 3 bases from V and 2 bases from J, with 5 bases in between. CDR3 length: 13 amino acids. Germline V gene data show CDR1 as LNHDA and CDR2 as SQIVND (reference sequence). Terminally differentiated effector memory CD45RA+ cells were excluded by CCR7 positive selection of CD45RO-negative cells.

The clonotype comes from a man aged 25-45 years in good health. The sequenced sample consisted of naive CD8+ T cells sorted from blood. The chain has TRBV19 and TRBJ2-1, with D uncertain. The CDR3: CASSIGPYNEQFF. CDR3 bases: TGTGCCAGTAGTATTGGACCCTACAATGAGCAGTTCTTC. Full variable domain (outside the CDR3, taken from reference TRBV19 and TRBJ2-1): DGGITQSPKYLFRKEGQNVTLSCEQNLNHDAMYWYRQDPGQGLRLIYYSQIVNDFQKGDIAEGYSVSREKKESFPLTVTSAQKNPTAFYLCASSIGPYNEQFFGPGTRLTVL.